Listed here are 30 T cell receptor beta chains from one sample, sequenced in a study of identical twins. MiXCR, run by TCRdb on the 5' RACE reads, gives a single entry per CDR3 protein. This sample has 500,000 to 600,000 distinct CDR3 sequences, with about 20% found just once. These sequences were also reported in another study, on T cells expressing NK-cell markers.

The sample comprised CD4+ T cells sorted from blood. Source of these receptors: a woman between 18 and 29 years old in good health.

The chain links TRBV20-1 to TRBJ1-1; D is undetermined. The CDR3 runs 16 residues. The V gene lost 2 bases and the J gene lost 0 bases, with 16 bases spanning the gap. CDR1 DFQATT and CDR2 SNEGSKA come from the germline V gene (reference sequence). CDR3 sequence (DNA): TGCAGTGCTAGAACCCGGTCAGGAGGGATGAACACTGAAGCTTTCTTT. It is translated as CSARTRSGGMNTEAFF.

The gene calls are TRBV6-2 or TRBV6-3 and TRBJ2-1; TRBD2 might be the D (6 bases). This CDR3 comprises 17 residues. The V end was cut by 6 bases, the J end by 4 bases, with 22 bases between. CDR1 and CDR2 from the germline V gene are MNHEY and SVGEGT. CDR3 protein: CASSRGDRDHRYNEQFF. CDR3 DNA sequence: TGTGCCAGCAGCCGCGGGGACCGGGACCACAGGTACAATGAGCAGTTCTTC.

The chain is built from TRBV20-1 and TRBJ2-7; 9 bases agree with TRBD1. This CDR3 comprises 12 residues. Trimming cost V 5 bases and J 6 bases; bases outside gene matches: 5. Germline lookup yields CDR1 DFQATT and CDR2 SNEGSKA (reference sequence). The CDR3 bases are TGCAGTGCTTCGGACAGGGGTAGCGAGCAGTACTTC. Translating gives CSASDRGSEQYF.

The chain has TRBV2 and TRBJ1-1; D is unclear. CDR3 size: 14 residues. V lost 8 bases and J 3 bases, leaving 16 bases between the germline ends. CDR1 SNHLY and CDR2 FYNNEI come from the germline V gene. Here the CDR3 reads CASVARSFDTEAFF. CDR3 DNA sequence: TGTGCCAGCGTGGCGCGGAGTTTTGACACTGAAGCTTTCTTT.

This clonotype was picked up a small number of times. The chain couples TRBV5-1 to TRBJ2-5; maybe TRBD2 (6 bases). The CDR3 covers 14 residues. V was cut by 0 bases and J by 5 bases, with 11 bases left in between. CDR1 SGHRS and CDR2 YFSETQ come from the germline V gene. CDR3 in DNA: TGCGCCAGCAGCTTGGGACTAGTCTCTGAGACCCAGTACTTC. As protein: CASSLGLVSETQYF.

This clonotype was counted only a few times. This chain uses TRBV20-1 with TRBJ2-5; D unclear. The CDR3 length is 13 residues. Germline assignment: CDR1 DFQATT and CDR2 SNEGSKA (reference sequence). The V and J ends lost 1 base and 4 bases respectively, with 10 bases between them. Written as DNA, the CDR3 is TGCAGTGCTAGAGTTCCAGTAAGAGAGACCCAGTACTTC. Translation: CSARVPVRETQYF.

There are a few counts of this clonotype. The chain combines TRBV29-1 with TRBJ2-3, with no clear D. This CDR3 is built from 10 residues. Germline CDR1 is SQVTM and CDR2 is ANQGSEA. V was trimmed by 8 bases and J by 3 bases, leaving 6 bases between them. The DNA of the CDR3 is TGCAGCCTCGCTACAGATACGCAGTATTTT. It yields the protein CSLATDTQYF.

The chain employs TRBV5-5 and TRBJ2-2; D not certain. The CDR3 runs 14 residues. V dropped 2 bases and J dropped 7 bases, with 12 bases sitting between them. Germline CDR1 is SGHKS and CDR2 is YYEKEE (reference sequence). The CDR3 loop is CASSFGGHSGELFF. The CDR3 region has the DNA TGTGCCAGCAGCTTTGGTGGGCACAGCGGGGAGCTGTTTTTT.

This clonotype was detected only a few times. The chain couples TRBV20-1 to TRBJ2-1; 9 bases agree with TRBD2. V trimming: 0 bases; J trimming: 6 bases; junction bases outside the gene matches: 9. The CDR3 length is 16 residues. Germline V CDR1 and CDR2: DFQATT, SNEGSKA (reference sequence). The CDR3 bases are TGCAGTGCTAGAGATGGGGGCGGGAGGGCCATCAATGAGCAGTTCTTC. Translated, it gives CSARDGGGRAINEQFF.

The CDR3 protein is CASSLVIAGSYNEQFF. In DNA, the CDR3 is TGCGCCAGCAGCTTGGTAATAGCGGGTAGCTACAATGAGCAGTTCTTC. This sequence joins TRBV5-1 and TRBJ2-1; 7 bases are shared with TRBD2. This CDR3 contains 16 residues. V lost 0 bases to trimming and J lost 3 bases; unmatched junction nucleotides: 6. Germline V gene sequence: CDR1 SGHRS, CDR2 YFSETQ.

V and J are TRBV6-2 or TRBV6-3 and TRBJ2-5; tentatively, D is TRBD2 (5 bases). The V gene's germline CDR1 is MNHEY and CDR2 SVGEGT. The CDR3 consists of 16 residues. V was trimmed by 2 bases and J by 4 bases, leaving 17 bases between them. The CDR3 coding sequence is TGTGCCAGCAGTTACAGGCAGGAGCGGAATTCAGAGACCCAGTACTTC. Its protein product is CASSYRQERNSETQYF.

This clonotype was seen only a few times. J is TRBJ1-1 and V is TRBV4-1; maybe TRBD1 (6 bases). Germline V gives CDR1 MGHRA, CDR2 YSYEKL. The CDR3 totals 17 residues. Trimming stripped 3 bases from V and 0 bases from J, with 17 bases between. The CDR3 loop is CASSQNEWGALNTEAFF. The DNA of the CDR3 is TGCGCCAGCAGCCAGAATGAATGGGGGGCCCTGAACACTGAAGCTTTCTTT.

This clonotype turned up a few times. The CDR3 nucleotides read TGCGCCAGCAGCTTGGCTCAGGGCTCCTACAATGAGCAGTTCTTC. Protein product: CASSLAQGSYNEQFF. This rearrangement joins TRBV5-1 to TRBJ2-1, with a possible D match to TRBD1 (5 bases). CDR3 length: 15 amino acids. Germline lookup yields CDR1 SGHRS and CDR2 YFSETQ. Between the trimmed V and J ends, which lost 0 bases and 0 bases, there was a span of 7 bases. Full variable domain (remainder filled in from reference TRBV5-1 and TRBJ2-1): KAGVTQTPRYLIKTRGQQVTLSCSPISGHRSVSWYQQTPGQGLQFLFEYFSETQRNKGNFPGRFSGRQFSNSRSEMNVSTLELGDSALYLCASSLAQGSYNEQFFGPGTRLTVL.

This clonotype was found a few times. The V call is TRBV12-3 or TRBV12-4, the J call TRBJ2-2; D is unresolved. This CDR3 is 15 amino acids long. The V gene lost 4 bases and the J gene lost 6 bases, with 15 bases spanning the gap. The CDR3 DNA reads TGTGCCAGCAGTTCTCTCGGGTCATTTGCCGGGGAGCTGTTTTTT. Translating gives CASSSLGSFAGELFF.

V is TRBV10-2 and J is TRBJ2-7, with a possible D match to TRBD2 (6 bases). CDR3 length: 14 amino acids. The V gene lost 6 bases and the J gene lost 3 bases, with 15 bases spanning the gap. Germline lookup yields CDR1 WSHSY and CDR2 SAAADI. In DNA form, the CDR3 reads TGCGCCAGCAGAGACCCGGGAGAAGGCTACGAGCAGTACTTC. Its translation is CASRDPGEGYEQYF.

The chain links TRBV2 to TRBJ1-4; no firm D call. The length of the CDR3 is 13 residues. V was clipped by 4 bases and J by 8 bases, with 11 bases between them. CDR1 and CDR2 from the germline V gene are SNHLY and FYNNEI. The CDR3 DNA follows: TGTGCCAGCAGTGGCATTAGGTGGGAAAAACTGTTTTTT. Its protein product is CASSGIRWEKLFF.

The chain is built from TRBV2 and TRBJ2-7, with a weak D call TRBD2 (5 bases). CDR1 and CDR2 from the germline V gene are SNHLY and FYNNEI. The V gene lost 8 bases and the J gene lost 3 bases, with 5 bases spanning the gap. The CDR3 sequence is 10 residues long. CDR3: CASGGYEQYF. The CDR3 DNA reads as TGTGCCAGCGGAGGCTACGAGCAGTACTTC.

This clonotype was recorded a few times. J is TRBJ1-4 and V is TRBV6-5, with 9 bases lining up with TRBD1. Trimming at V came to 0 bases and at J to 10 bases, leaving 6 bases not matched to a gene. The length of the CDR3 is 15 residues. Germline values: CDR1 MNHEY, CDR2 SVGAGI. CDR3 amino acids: CASSYSWDRVGKLFF. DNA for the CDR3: TGTGCCAGCAGTTACTCTTGGGACAGGGTAGGAAAACTGTTTTTT.

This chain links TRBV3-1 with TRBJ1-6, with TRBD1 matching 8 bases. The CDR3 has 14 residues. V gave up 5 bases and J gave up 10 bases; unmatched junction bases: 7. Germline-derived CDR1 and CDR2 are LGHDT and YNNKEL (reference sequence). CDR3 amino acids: CASSGGQGASPLHF. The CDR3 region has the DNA TGTGCCAGCAGCGGAGGACAGGGCGCGTCACCCCTCCACTTT. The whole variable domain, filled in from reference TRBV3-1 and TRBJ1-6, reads DTAVSQTPKYLVTQMGNDKSIKCEQNLGHDTMYWYKQDSKKFLKIMFSYNNKELIINETVPNRFSPKSPDKAHLNLHINSLELGDSAVYFCASSGGQGASPLHFGNGTRLTVT.

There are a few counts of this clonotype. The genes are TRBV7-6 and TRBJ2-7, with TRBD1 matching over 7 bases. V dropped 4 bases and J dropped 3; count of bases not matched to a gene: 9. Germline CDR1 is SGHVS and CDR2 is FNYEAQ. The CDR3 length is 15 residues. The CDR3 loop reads CASSSWTGFDYEQYF. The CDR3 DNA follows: TGTGCCAGCAGCTCCTGGACAGGCTTCGACTACGAGCAGTACTTC.

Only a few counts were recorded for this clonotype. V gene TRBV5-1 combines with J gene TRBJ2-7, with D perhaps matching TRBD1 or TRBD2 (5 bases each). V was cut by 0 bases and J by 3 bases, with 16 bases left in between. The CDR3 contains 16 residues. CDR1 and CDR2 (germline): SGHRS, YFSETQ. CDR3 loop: CASSLVGADYNYEQYF. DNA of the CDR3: TGCGCCAGCAGCTTGGTCGGGGCAGATTATAACTACGAGCAGTACTTC.

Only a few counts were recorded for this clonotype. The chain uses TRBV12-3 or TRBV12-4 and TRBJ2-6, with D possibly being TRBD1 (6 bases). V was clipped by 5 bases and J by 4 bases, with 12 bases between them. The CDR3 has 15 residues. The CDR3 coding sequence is TGTGCCAGCAGTCGGCAGGGGTTGGGGGCCAACGTCCTGACTTTC. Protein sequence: CASSRQGLGANVLTF.

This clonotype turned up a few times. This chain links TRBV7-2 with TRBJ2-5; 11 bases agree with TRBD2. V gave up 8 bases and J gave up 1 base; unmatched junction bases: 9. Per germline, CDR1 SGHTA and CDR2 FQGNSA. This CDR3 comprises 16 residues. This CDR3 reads CASRARLAGGQETQYF. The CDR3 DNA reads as TGTGCCAGCCGCGCCCGGCTAGCGGGGGGCCAAGAGACCCAGTACTTC.

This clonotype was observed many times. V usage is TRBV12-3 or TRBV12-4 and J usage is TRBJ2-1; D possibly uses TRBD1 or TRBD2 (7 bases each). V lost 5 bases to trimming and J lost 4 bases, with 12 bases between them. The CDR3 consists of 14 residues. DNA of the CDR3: TGTGCCAGCAGTCCAGGGGGGGGATACAATGAGCAGTTCTTC. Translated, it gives CASSPGGGYNEQFF.

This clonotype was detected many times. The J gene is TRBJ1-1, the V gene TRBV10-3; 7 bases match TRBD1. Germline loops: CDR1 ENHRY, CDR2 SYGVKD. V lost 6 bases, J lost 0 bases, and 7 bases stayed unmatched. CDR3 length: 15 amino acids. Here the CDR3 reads CAIRVGDRVNTEAFF. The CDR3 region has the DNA TGTGCCATCAGGGTGGGAGACAGGGTGAACACTGAAGCTTTCTTT.

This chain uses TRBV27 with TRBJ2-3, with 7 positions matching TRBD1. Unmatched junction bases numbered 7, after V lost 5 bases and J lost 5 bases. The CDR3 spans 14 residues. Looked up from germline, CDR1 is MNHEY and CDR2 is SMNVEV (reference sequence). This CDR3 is CASSPHDREDTQYF. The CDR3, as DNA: TGTGCCAGCAGTCCGCACGACAGGGAAGATACGCAGTATTTT.

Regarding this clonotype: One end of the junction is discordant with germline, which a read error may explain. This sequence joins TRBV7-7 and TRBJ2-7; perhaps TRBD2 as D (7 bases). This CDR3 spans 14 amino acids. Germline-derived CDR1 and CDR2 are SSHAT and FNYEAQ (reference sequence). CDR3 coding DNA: TGTGCTAGCAGCTTAGGGGAGGGGGTAAGCGAGCAGTACTTC. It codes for CASSLGEGVSEQYF.

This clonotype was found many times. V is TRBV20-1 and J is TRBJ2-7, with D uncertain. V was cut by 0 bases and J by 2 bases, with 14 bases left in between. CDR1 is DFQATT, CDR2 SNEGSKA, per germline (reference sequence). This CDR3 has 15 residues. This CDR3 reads CSARDRRTRAYEQYF. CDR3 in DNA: TGCAGTGCTAGAGATCGTAGGACGAGAGCCTACGAGCAGTACTTC.

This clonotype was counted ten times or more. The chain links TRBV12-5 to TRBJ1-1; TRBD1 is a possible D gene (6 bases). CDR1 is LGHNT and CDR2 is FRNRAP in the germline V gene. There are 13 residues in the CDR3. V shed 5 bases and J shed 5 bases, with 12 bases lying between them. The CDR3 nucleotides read TGTGCTAGTGGTGCACAGGGAGCTACTGAAGCTTTCTTT. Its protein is CASGAQGATEAFF.

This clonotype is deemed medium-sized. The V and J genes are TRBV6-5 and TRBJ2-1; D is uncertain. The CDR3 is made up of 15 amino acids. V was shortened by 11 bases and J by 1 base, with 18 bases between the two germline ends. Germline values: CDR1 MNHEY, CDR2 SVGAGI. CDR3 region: CAGPRRYQSYNEQFF. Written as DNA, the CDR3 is TGTGCCGGACCGAGGCGTTATCAATCCTACAATGAGCAGTTCTTC.